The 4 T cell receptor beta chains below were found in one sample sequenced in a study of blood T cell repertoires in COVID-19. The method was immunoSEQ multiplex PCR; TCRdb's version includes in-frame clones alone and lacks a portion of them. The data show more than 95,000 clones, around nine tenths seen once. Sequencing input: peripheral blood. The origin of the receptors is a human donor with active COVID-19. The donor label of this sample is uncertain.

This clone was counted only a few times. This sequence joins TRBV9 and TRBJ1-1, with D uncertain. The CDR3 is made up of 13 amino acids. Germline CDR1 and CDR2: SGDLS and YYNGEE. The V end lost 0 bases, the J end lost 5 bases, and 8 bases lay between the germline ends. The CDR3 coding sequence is TGTGCCAGCAGCGTAGATTTCGGTACTGAAGCTTTCTTT. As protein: CASSVDFGTEAFF.

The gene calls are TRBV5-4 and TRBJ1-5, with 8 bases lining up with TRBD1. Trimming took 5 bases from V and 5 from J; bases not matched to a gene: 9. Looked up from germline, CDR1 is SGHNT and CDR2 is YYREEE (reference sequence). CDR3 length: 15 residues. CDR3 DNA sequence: TGTGCCAGCAGACCGACCCAGGGGGCTGATCAGCCCCAGCATTTT. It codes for CASRPTQGADQPQHF.

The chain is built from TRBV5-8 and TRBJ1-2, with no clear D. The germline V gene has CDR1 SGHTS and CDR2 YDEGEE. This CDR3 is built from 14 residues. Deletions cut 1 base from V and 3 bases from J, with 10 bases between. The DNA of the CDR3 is TGTGCCAGCAGCTTGCCCCTACGAGACTATGGCTACACCTTC. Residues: CASSLPLRDYGYTF.

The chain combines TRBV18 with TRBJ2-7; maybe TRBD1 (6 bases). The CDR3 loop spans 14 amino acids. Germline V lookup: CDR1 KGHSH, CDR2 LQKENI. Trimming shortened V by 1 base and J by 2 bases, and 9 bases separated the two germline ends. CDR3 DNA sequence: TGTGCCAGCTCACCACGACAGGATACCTACGAGCAGTACTTC. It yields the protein CASSPRQDTYEQYF.